These 8 T cell receptor beta chains were sequenced from one sample in a study of blood T cell repertoires in COVID-19. Sequencing was performed with immunoSEQ multiplex PCR; in TCRdb, only in-frame clones are kept and a portion is missing. The data hold 120,000 to 150,000 clones, with around 83% observed a single time. Sequences were obtained from peripheral blood. The receptors come from a woman of 80 years or more with acute or convalescent COVID-19.

This clone was picked up one time. This sequence joins TRBV2 and TRBJ2-4; D unclear. V gave up 2 bases and J gave up 0 bases, with 11 bases separating them. Germline V gene sequence: CDR1 SNHLY, CDR2 FYNNEI. This CDR3 is built from 16 residues. CDR3 in amino acids: CASSEQETLAKNIQYF. CDR3 in DNA: TGTGCCAGCAGTGAACAAGAGACATTAGCCAAAAACATTCAGTACTTC.

This clone was recorded once. The V gene is TRBV7-9, the J gene TRBJ1-3; D unclear. Per germline, CDR1 SEHNR and CDR2 FQNEAQ (reference sequence). The CDR3 extends over 19 amino acids. The V and J ends lost 4 bases and 0 bases respectively, with 22 bases between them. CDR3 bases: TGTGCCAGCAGCTCACCCTATCAACAGTTCGGCACCTCTGGAAACACCATATATTTT. Translated, it gives CASSSPYQQFGTSGNTIYF.

This chain joins TRBV2 and TRBJ1-1; D not resolved. From germline, CDR1 is SNHLY and CDR2 FYNNEI. The CDR3 extends over 13 amino acids. The V end lost 4 bases, the J end lost 1 base, and 7 bases lay between the germline ends. The CDR3 spells CASSGQKNTEAFF. The CDR3 nucleotides read TGTGCCAGCAGTGGTCAGAAGAACACTGAAGCTTTCTTT.

Details on this clone: At one boundary the junction diverges from the germline segment, which might be a read error. The rearrangement joins TRBV27 to TRBJ1-6; the D gene is possibly TRBD1 (6 bases). There are 16 residues in the CDR3. Per the germline V gene, CDR1 is MNHEY and CDR2 is SMNVEV (reference sequence). CDR3 residues: CASSFTAGGRNSPLHF. The DNA for the CDR3 is TGTGCCAGTAGTTTTACGGCGGGGGGCAGAAATTCACCCCTCCACTTT.

A note on this clone: Other nucleotide sequences from this sample produce the same CDR3. The rearrangement joins TRBV18 to TRBJ1-2; possible D gene TRBD1, 5 bases. Between the trimmed V and J ends, which lost 0 bases and 4 bases, there was a span of 9 bases. This CDR3 contains 14 residues. Germline V gives CDR1 KGHSH, CDR2 LQKENI. The CDR3, as DNA: TGTGCCAGCTCACCACCACGGGGGTCCTATGGCTACACCTTC. It specifies CASSPPRGSYGYTF.

CDR3 sequence (DNA): TGTGCCATCCATCCGTCTGGCAGGGGGCGATCGAATGGGGCCAACGTCCTGACTTTC. Protein product: CAIHPSGRGRSNGANVLTF. The chain recombines TRBV10-3 with TRBJ2-6; 8 nucleotides agree with TRBD1. This CDR3 is 19 amino acids long. J was trimmed by 3 bases and V by 8 bases; bases with no gene match: 18. From germline, CDR1 is ENHRY and CDR2 SYGVKD.

DNA of the CDR3: TGTGCCAGCAGTCAGACAGGGGGCGGACGGCCCCAGCATTTT. Protein: CASSQTGGGRPQHF. V and J are TRBV28 and TRBJ1-5; TRBD1 matches at 10 bases. The CDR3 spans 14 residues. Losses at the gene ends were 5 bases for V and 9 bases for J; bases not matched to a gene: 7. CDR1 and CDR2 (germline): MDHEN, SYDVKM. Combining the CDR3 with reference TRBV28 and TRBJ1-5 gives the whole variable domain DVKVTQSSRYLVKRTGEKVFLECVQDMDHENMFWYRQDPGLGLRLIYFSYDVKMKEKGDIPEGYSVSREKKERFSLILESASTNQTSMYLCASSQTGGGRPQHFGDGTRLSIL.

This chain links TRBV28 with TRBJ2-4, with 7 bases that match TRBD1. V dropped 2 bases and J dropped 9; count of bases not matched to a gene: 7. The CDR3 runs to 14 residues. Germline V gene sequence: CDR1 MDHEN, CDR2 SYDVKM. The CDR3 protein is CASSLEGGAGIQYF. The DNA for the CDR3 is TGTGCCAGCAGTTTAGAAGGGGGCGCAGGCATTCAGTACTTC.